The T cell receptor beta chain described here comes from a study of cytomegalovirus exposure and HLA in healthy donors. Whole-study findings and limits: In most subjects, TCR beta sequences reportedly gave accurate predictions of HLA-A and HLA-B alleles. In a later analysis, an Asian-associated ancestry cluster reportedly showed fewer N-insertions than the approximately 640-donor mean.

13 Jbeta primers and 60 Vbeta primers were used for the PCR. Original handling: Roughly 10 million shared chains were among tens of millions of unique TCR beta chains counted in a later analysis. Some clones are missing from TCRdb's copy, which holds only in-frame ones; the method was immunoSEQ multiplex PCR. V and J calls and clone size are given by that table; D and trimming were obtained from the DNA. The sample shows 95,000 to 150,000 clones, around three fifths of them seen only once. A note on this clone: As yet, its antigen is unknown.

The CDR3 is 14 residues long. Germline V gene data show CDR1 as SGHDN and CDR2 as FVKESK. V was cut by 2 bases and J by 3 bases, with 11 bases left in between. The receptor was isolated from a woman in her 40s in good health and CMV-seropositive. Specimen: PBMCs. This sequence joins TRBV14 and TRBJ2-7; the D gene is possibly TRBD1 (6 bases). CDR3 coding DNA: TGTGCCAGCAGCCAATCAACAGGGAGCTACGAGCAGTACTTC. Amino acids: CASSQSTGSYEQYF.